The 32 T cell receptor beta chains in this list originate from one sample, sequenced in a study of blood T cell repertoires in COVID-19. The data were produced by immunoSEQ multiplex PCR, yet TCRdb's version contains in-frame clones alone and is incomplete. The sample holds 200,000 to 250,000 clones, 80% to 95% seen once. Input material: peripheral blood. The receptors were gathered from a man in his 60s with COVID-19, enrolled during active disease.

CDR3 sequence: CASSRWTGGTEAFF. The CDR3 DNA reads as TGTGCCAGCAGTCGATGGACAGGGGGCACTGAAGCTTTCTTT. The chain links TRBV6-2 or TRBV6-3 to TRBJ1-1; 10 bases are a match to TRBD1. CDR1 and CDR2 from the germline V gene are MNHEY and SVGEGT. Unmatched junction bases numbered 4, after V lost 5 bases and J lost 4 bases. This CDR3 contains 14 residues.

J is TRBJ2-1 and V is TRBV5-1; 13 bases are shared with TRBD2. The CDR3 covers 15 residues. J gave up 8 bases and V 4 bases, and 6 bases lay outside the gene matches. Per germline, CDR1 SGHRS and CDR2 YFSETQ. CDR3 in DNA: TGCGCCAGCAGCACTAGCGGGAGGGCCGGCGATGAGCAGTTCTTC. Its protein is CASSTSGRAGDEQFF.

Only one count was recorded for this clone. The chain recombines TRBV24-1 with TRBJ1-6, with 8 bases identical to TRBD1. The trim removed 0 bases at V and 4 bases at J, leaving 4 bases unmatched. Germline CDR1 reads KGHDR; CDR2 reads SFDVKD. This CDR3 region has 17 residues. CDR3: CATSDLDRGEYNSPLHF. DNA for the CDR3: TGTGCCACCAGTGATTTGGACAGGGGAGAATATAATTCACCCCTCCACTTT.

The CDR3 bases are TGTGCCAGCAGCTTAGGATCAGTTGGGGGGACTGAAGCTTTCTTT. Amino acid sequence: CASSLGSVGGTEAFF. This chain uses TRBV7-2 with TRBJ1-1; the D gene is possibly TRBD1 (5 bases). The V and J ends lost 1 base and 5 bases respectively, with 14 bases between them. This CDR3 region has 15 residues. The germline CDR1 and CDR2 sequences are SGHTA and FQGNSA.

CDR3 loop: CASSQSDSNQPQHF. The CDR3 coding sequence is TGTGCCAGCAGCCAATCAGATAGCAATCAGCCCCAGCATTTT. This sequence joins TRBV3-1 (or the pseudogene TRBV3-2) and TRBJ1-5, with unresolved D. This CDR3 has 14 amino acids. Trimming removed 2 bases at V and 0 bases at J, with 5 bases between. In germline, CDR1 is LGHDT, CDR2 YNNKEL (reference sequence).

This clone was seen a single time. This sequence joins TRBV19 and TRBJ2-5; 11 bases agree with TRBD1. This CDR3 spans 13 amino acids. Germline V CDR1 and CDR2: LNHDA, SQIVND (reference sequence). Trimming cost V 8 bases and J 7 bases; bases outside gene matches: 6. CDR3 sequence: CASGQGAQGTQYF. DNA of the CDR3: TGTGCCAGTGGACAGGGGGCGCAGGGGACCCAGTACTTC.

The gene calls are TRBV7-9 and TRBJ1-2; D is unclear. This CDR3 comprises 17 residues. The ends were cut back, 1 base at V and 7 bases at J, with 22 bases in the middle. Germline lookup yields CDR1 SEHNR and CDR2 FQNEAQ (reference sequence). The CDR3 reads CASSLDRRRVAGIGYTF. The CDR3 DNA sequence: TGTGCCAGCAGCTTAGATCGAAGGAGGGTCGCAGGAATTGGCTACACCTTC.

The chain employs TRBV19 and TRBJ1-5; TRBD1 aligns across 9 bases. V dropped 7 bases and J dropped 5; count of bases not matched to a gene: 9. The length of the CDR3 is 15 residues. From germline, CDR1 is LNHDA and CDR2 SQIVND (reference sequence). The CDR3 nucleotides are TGTGCCAGTACCAAGACAGGGGGTAAGGATCAGCCCCAGCATTTT. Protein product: CASTKTGGKDQPQHF.

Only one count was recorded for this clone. The CDR3 nucleotides read TGTGCCAGCAGCCCCAGCTCTGGGGCCAACGTCCTGACTTTC. It is translated as CASSPSSGANVLTF. The V gene is TRBV7-2, the J gene TRBJ2-6; no clear D. The CDR3 covers 14 residues. Trimming stripped 5 bases from V and 0 bases from J, with 5 bases between. CDR1 and CDR2 from the germline V gene are SGHTA and FQGNSA.

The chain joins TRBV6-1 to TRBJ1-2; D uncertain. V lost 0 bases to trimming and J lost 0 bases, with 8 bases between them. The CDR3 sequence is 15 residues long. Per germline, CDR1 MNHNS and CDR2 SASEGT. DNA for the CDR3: TGTGCCAGCAGTGAAGCCCTCGCGTCTAACTATGGCTACACCTTC. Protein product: CASSEALASNYGYTF.

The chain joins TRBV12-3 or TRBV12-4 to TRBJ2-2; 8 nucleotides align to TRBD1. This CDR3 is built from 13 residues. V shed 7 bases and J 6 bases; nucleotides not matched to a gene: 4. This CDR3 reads CASILRGPGELFF. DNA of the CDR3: TGTGCCAGCATCCTCAGGGGGCCCGGGGAGCTGTTTTTT.

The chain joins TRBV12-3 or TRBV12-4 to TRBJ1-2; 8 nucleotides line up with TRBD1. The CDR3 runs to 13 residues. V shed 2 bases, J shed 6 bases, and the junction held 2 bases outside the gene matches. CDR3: CASSLSTGDGYTF. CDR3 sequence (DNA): TGTGCCAGCAGTTTATCGACAGGGGATGGCTACACCTTC.

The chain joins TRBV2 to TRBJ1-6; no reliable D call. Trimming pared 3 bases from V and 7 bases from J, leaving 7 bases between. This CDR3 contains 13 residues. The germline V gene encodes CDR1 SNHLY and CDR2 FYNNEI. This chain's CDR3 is CASSDIQNSPLHF. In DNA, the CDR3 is TGTGCCAGCAGTGATATTCAGAATTCACCCCTCCACTTT.

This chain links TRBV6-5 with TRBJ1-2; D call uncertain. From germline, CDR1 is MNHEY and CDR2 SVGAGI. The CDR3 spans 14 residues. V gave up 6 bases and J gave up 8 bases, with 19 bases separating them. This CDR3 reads CASSPMGGGRGYTF. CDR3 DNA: TGTGCCAGCAGCCCCATGGGTGGCGGGCGGGGCTACACCTTC.

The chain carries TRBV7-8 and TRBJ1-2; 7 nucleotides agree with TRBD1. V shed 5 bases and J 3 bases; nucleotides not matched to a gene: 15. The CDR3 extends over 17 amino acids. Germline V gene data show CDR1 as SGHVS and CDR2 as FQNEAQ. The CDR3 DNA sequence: TGTGCCAGCAGCCCGGGTTTTAAAGGGGGCAGGTACTATGGCTACACCTTC. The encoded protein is CASSPGFKGGRYYGYTF.

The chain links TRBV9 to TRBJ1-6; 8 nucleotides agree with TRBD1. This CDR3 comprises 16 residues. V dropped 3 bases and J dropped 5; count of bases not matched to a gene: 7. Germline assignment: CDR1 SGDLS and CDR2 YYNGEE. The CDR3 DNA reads TGTGCCAGCAGCGCGAGACAGGGGAGGAATAATTCACCCCTCCACTTT. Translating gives CASSARQGRNNSPLHF.

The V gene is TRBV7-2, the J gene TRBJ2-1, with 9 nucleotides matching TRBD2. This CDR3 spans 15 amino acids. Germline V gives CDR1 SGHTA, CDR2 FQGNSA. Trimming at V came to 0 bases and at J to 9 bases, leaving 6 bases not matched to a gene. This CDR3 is CASSLAPSGALEQFF. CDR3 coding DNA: TGTGCCAGCAGCTTAGCCCCTAGCGGGGCTCTTGAGCAGTTCTTC.

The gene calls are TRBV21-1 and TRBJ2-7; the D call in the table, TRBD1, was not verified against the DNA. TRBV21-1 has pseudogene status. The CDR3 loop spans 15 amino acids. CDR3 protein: CASSRVQGANYEQYF. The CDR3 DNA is TGTGCCAGCAGCAGAGTACAGGGGGCAAACTACGAGCAGTACTTC.

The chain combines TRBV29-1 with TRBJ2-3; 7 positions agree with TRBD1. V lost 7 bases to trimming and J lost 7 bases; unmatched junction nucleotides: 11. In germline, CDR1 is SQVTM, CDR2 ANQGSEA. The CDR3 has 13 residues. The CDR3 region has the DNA TGCAGCGCGCCACAGGGGCCCCGTAATACGCAGTATTTT. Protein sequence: CSAPQGPRNTQYF.

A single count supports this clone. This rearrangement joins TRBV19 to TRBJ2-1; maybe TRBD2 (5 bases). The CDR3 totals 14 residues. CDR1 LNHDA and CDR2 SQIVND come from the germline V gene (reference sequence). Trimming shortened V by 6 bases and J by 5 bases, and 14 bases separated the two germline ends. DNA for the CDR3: TGTGCCAGTAGCACCCCTGGGCGGGACAATGAGCAGTTCTTC. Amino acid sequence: CASSTPGRDNEQFF.

CDR3: CASSESRAGGTDTQYF. CDR3 sequence (DNA): TGCGCCAGCAGTGAGTCGAGAGCGGGCGGGACAGATACGCAGTATTTT. The V gene is TRBV10-1, the J gene TRBJ2-3, with a weak D call TRBD2 (6 bases). Germline V gene data show CDR1 as WNHNN and CDR2 as SYGVQD (reference sequence). V gave up 0 bases and J gave up 3 bases, with 13 bases separating them. The CDR3 runs to 16 residues.

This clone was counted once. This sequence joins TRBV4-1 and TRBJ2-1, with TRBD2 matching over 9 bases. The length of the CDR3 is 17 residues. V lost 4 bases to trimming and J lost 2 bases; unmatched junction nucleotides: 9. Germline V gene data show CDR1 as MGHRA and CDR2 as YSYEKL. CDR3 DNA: TGCGCCAGCAGCCTCGGGACCTTAGCGGGAGCCTACAATGAGCAGTTCTTC. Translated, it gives CASSLGTLAGAYNEQFF.

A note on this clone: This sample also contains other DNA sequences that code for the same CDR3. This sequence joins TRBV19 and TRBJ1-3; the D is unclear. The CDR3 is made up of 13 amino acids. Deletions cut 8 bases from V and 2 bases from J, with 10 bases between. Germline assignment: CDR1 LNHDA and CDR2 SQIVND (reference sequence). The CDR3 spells CASSRGPGNTIYF. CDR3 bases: TGTGCCAGTTCGCGAGGCCCTGGAAACACCATATATTTT.

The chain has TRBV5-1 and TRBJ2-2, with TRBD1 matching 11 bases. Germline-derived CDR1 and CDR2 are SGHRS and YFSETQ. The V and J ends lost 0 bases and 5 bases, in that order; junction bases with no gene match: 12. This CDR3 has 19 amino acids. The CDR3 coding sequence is TGCGCCAGCAGCTTGGGATCTTCCGGGACAGGGGGAAATACCGGGGAGCTGTTTTTT. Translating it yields CASSLGSSGTGGNTGELFF.

CDR3 DNA: TGTGCCAGCTCACCGGTTACAGGGAGATATATTGAAGCTTTCTTT. This sequence encodes CASSPVTGRYIEAFF. The rearrangement links TRBV18 to TRBJ1-1; tentative D call: TRBD1 (6 bases). The CDR3 has 15 amino acids. Per germline, CDR1 KGHSH and CDR2 LQKENI. Trimming shortened V by 3 bases and J by 7 bases, and 18 bases separated the two germline ends. The full variable domain, its missing parts supplied by reference TRBV18 and TRBJ1-1, is NAGVMQNPRHLVRRRGQEARLRCSPMKGHSHVYWYRQLPEEGLKFMVYLQKENIIDESGMPKERFSAEFPKEGPSILRIQQVVRGDSAAYFCASSPVTGRYIEAFFGQGTRLTVV.

The CDR3 sequence is CASSPAGAEAFF. The CDR3 nucleotides are TGTGCCAGCTCCCCTGCAGGGGCTGAAGCTTTCTTT. This chain uses TRBV18 with TRBJ1-1; D possibly corresponds to TRBD1 (6 bases). V was clipped by 6 bases and J by 6 bases, with 11 bases between them. This CDR3 region has 12 residues. The germline gives CDR1 KGHSH, CDR2 LQKENI.

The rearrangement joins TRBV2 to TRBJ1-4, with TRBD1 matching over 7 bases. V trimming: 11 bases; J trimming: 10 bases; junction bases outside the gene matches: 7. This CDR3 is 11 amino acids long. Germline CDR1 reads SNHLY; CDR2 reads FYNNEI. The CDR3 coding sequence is TGTGCCCACAGGGGAGATGCAAAACTGTTTTTT. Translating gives CAHRGDAKLFF.

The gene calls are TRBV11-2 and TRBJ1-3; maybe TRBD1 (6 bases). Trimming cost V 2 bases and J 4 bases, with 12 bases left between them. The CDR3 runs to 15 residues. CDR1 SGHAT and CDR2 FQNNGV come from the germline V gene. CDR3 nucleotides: TGTGCCAGCAGCTTAAACAGGGAGCGCGGAAACACCATATATTTT. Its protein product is CASSLNRERGNTIYF.

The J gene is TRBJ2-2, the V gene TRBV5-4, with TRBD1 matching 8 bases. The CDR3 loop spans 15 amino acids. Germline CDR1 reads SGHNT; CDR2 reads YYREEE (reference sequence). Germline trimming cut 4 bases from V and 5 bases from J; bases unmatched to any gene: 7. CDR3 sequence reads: CASSQQGARTGELFF. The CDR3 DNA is TGTGCCAGCAGCCAGCAGGGGGCGCGAACCGGGGAGCTGTTTTTT.

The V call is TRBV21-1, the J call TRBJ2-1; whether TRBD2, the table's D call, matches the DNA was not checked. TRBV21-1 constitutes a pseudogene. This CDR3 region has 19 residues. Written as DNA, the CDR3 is TGTGCCAGCATAACGAGAGGAGATCCTACGATTAACTCCTACAATGAGCAGTTCTTC. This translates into CASITRGDPTINSYNEQFF.

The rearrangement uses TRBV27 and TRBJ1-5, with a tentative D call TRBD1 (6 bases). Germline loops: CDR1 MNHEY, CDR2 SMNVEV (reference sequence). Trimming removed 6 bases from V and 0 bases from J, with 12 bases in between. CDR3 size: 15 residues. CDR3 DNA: TGTGCCAGCAGCTCAGGACAGAATAGCAATCAGCCCCAGCATTTT. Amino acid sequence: CASSSGQNSNQPQHF.

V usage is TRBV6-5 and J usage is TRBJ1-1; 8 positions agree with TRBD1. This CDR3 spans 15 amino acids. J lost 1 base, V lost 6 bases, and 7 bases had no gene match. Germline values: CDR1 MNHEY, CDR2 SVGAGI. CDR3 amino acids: CASSLGQGGNTEAFF. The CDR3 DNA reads TGTGCCAGCAGCCTAGGACAGGGCGGGAACACTGAAGCTTTCTTT.